This T cell receptor (beta chain) was retrieved from a study of blood T cell repertoires in COVID-19. Clones were sequenced by immunoSEQ multiplex PCR, and TCRdb holds only the in-frame ones, with some missing. The repertoire holds 130,000 to 150,000 clones, roughly 76% seen once, with 6.5% to 8.5% in the top ten. The V end lost 8 bases, the J end lost 4 bases, and 17 bases lay between the germline ends. This CDR3 contains 14 residues. Looked up from germline, CDR1 is LNHDA and CDR2 is SQIVND (reference sequence). The source material was peripheral blood. This chain joins TRBV19 and TRBJ1-1; D might be TRBD1 (5 bases). The TCR was taken from a human donor with acute or convalescent COVID-19. The donor label of this sample is uncertain. The CDR3, as DNA: TGTGCCAGTTCCGCAAGGGGTGGCGGCACTGAAGCTTTCTTT. Protein: CASSARGGGTEAFF. The variable domain in full, with the rest retrieved from reference TRBV19 and TRBJ1-1, is DGGITQSPKYLFRKEGQNVTLSCEQNLNHDAMYWYRQDPGQGLRLIYYSQIVNDFQKGDIAEGYSVSREKKESFPLTVTSAQKNPTAFYLCASSARGGGTEAFFGQGTRLTVV.